This record concerns one TCR beta chain sequence. The data originate from a study of blood T cell repertoires in COVID-19. Germline V CDR1 and CDR2: GTSNPN, SVGIG (reference sequence). This CDR3 has 12 residues. Trimming cost V 0 bases and J 9 bases; bases outside gene matches: 4. The data were produced by immunoSEQ multiplex PCR, yet TCRdb's version contains in-frame clones alone and is incomplete. The sample contains about 260,000 clones, approximately 80% of which appear only once. This TCR derives from a man in his 60s with acute or convalescent COVID-19. This chain links TRBV30 with TRBJ2-7, with TRBD2 matching 8 bases. Specimen: peripheral blood. The CDR3 reads CAWSVPGGAQYF. CDR3 sequence (DNA): TGTGCCTGGAGTGTACCCGGGGGGGCGCAGTACTTC.